Listed below are T cell receptor beta chains from one sample, sequenced in a study of T cells after yellow fever vaccination. TCRdb re-analysed the 5' RACE reads in MiXCR, keeping a single row per CDR3 protein. The sample has a few hundred thousand distinct CDR3 sequences, around 13% seen once. The sample here was CD4+ T cells sorted from PBMCs, taken 15 days after the yellow fever booster vaccination. Every receptor here comes from a man between 18 and 35 years old who received the YFV17D yellow fever vaccine. Each CDR3 is given with its conserved first and last residue. D genes are given only for firm matches. Some rows mark clone size as missing; the rest say once, few, many or name a class of expanded clone.

>TRBV20-1|TRBJ1-2|few|TRBD1
TGCAGTGCTAGAGTCCGCCAGACAGGGGCCTATGGCTACACCTTC
CSARVRQTGAYGYTF
>TRBV11-2|TRBJ2-7|-|-
TGTGCCAGCAGCTTACCCGCCGGGGGGCTCTCAAGCTCCTACGAGCAGTACTTC
CASSLPAGGLSSSYEQYF
>TRBV5-5|TRBJ1-1|few|-
TGTGCCAGCAGGCCCCTAGGGGGTGAAGCTTTCTTT
CASRPLGGEAFF
>TRBV7-2|TRBJ2-5|-|TRBD2
TGTGCCAGCAGCTTAGGAGCCGGGAGGGTCCAAGAGACCCAGTACTTC
CASSLGAGRVQETQYF
>TRBV5-1|TRBJ1-1|-|-
TGCGCCAGCAGCTTGGTGGGGATTGAAGGGAATGAAGCTTTCTTT
CASSLVGIEGNEAFF
>TRBV7-2|TRBJ2-3|few|TRBD2
TGTGCCAGCAGCTCAGACTTTGAACTAGCGGGGTTAAGCACAGATACGCAGTATTTT
CASSSDFELAGLSTDTQYF
>TRBV2|TRBJ2-5|-|TRBD2
TGTGCCAGCAGTGCGGCTAGCGGGGGGGAAGAGACCCAGTACTTC
CASSAASGGEETQYF
>TRBV12-3/TRBV12-4|TRBJ2-1|-|TRBD1
TGTGCCAGCAGTTTAGGGGACAGGGGTTATGGGCAGTTCTTC
CASSLGDRGYGQFF
>TRBV5-6|TRBJ1-2|many|-
TGTGCCAGCAGCTTGGGTCCGGGGGTTTCCTATGGCTACACCTTC
CASSLGPGVSYGYTF
>TRBV20-1|TRBJ2-5|-|TRBD1
TGCAGTGCTCACGGGACAGGGAAAGAGACCCAGTACTTC
CSAHGTGKETQYF
>TRBV24-1|TRBJ2-3|few|-
TGTGCCACCAAAAAGACTGGGGAGACAGATACGCAGTATTTT
CATKKTGETDTQYF
>TRBV4-2|TRBJ2-3|-|TRBD1
TGTGCCAGCAGCCAAGAAAGGGGGCATAACGGAGGCCTCACAGATACGCAGTATTTT
CASSQERGHNGGLTDTQYF
>TRBV5-1|TRBJ2-2|many|TRBD2
TGCGCCAGCATCAGCGGGGGGGCCGCCGGGGAGCTGTTTTTT
CASISGGAAGELFF
>TRBV5-6|TRBJ1-1|few|-
TGTGCCAGCAGCTTCTCAGGGGAGGCTGAAGCTTTCTTT
CASSFSGEAEAFF
>TRBV2|TRBJ2-3|many|-
TGTGCCAGCAGTGTGGGATTAGGCACAGATACGCAGTATTTT
CASSVGLGTDTQYF
>TRBV7-2|TRBJ2-7|-|-
TGTGCCAGCCGGATGGCCTACGAGCAGTACTTC
CASRMAYEQYF
>TRBV6-5|TRBJ2-4|once|-
TGTGCCAGCAGTTACGGGTCCGGCGTCCGTCAGTACTTC
CASSYGSGVRQYF
>TRBV3-1|TRBJ1-5|few|-
TGTGCCAGCAGCCAAGATAGACGGTTTCCTCAGCCCCAGCATTTT
CASSQDRRFPQPQHF
>TRBV7-9|TRBJ1-2|few|-
TGTGCCAGCAGCTCCGGAGGGAACGGCTACACCTTC
CASSSGGNGYTF
>TRBV7-9|TRBJ2-3|few|-
TGTGCCAGCAGCTTTTCGAGCGATACGCAGTATTTT
CASSFSSDTQYF
>TRBV14|TRBJ2-1|-|TRBD2
TGTGCCAGCAGCCAAGTTGCCATGAGCGGGGGCAATGAGCAGTTCTTC
CASSQVAMSGGNEQFF
>TRBV4-1|TRBJ1-1|many|-
TGCGCCAGCAGCCATTTGGGGGTAGGAACTGAAGCTTTCTTT
CASSHLGVGTEAFF
>TRBV5-1|TRBJ2-3|many|TRBD1
TGCGCCAGCAGCTTATTAACAGGGGTCGGCACAGATACGCAGTATTTT
CASSLLTGVGTDTQYF
>TRBV5-1|TRBJ2-1|many|TRBD1
TGCGCCAGCAGCTACTTTCCTGGGACAGAGACCTACAATGAGCAGTTCTTC
CASSYFPGTETYNEQFF
>TRBV20-1|TRBJ2-1|few|TRBD2
TGCAGTGCTCTCCGGGGGGGGCCTACGGGTGAGCAGTTCTTC
CSALRGGPTGEQFF
>TRBV7-2|TRBJ1-6|-|-
TGTGCCAGCAGCACCAGGCGACGGACATCACCCCTCCACTTT
CASSTRRRTSPLHF
>TRBV7-2|TRBJ2-5|few|-
TGTGCCAGCAGGAACGACAGGGCGGGGAAGACCCAGTACTTC
CASRNDRAGKTQYF